What follows are 32 T cell receptor beta chains derived from one specimen sequenced in a study of cytomegalovirus exposure and HLA in healthy donors. Primers included in the PCR were 60 Vbeta and 13 Jbeta primers. The assay was immunoSEQ multiplex PCR, and TCRdb's table has in-frame clones only and misses some. The table lists 140,000 to 150,000 clones, 75% to 90% of them singletons. Material: PBMCs. The receptor set was obtained from a woman aged 25 to 39 in good health and CMV-seronegative.

The genes are TRBV19 and TRBJ2-2, with 12 bases fitting TRBD2. The germline V gene encodes CDR1 LNHDA and CDR2 SQIVND (reference sequence). V was pared by 6 bases and J by 10 bases, with 9 bases of the junction left unmatched. This CDR3 spans 15 amino acids. The CDR3 loop reads CASRQGLAGGLELFF. The CDR3, as DNA: TGTGCCAGTAGGCAGGGACTAGCGGGTGGCTTGGAGCTGTTTTTT.

The DNA of the CDR3 is TGTGCCAGCAGAGGGGAAAATTCACCCCTCCACTTT. Translation: CASRGENSPLHF. The rearrangement joins TRBV7-3 to TRBJ1-6, with D possibly matching TRBD1 (5 bases). The V and J ends lost 6 bases and 7 bases respectively, with 7 bases between them. CDR1 and CDR2 (germline): SGHTA, FQGTGA. The CDR3 covers 12 residues.

This chain joins TRBV5-1 and TRBJ1-4; 10 bases line up with TRBD1. V lost 1 base to trimming and J lost 3 bases; unmatched junction nucleotides: 3. Germline values: CDR1 SGHRS, CDR2 YFSETQ. The CDR3 spans 16 residues. CDR3 in DNA: TGCGCCAGCAGCTTGAGGGACAGGGGACCTAATGAAAAACTGTTTTTT. Protein: CASSLRDRGPNEKLFF.

This CDR3 reads CATIPPGRGYNQPQHF. The CDR3 DNA sequence: TGTGCCACCATTCCTCCGGGCAGGGGCTACAATCAGCCCCAGCATTTT. The chain has TRBV19 and TRBJ1-5; D might be TRBD1 (6 bases). Trimming took off 10 bases at V and 3 bases at J, with 22 bases between the two ends. Germline V gene sequence: CDR1 LNHDA, CDR2 SQIVND (reference sequence). CDR3 size: 16 residues.

This chain joins TRBV5-5 and TRBJ1-6; D possibly corresponds to TRBD1 (5 bases). V lost 4 bases to trimming and J lost 7 bases, with 9 bases between them. Germline assignment: CDR1 SGHKS and CDR2 YYEKEE (reference sequence). The CDR3 length is 13 residues. CDR3 in amino acids: CASSDTGNSPLHF. In DNA form, the CDR3 reads TGTGCCAGCAGCGACACAGGCAATTCACCCCTCCACTTT.

V gene TRBV6-4 combines with J gene TRBJ1-1, with a weak D call TRBD1 (5 bases). Germline CDR1 and CDR2: MRHNA and SNTAGT. The V end lost 6 bases, the J end lost 1 base, and 9 bases lay between the germline ends. CDR3 length equals 13 residues. The CDR3 DNA follows: TGTGCCAGCAGAAACGGGGGGAACACTGAAGCTTTCTTT. It translates to CASRNGGNTEAFF.

The chain has TRBV25-1 and TRBJ2-7, with 11 bases lining up with TRBD2. V gave up 3 bases and J gave up 4 bases; unmatched junction bases: 5. Germline V gene data show CDR1 as MGHDK and CDR2 as SYGVNS. This CDR3 region has 15 residues. The chain's CDR3 is CASSDYSGRAYEQYF. The CDR3 bases are TGTGCCAGCAGTGATTATAGCGGGAGGGCGTACGAGCAGTACTTC.

The chain has TRBV6-6 and TRBJ1-5; TRBD1 matches 11 bases. CDR1 and CDR2 (germline): MNHNY, SVGAGI (reference sequence). The CDR3 contains 15 residues. Germline trimming cut 7 bases from V and 7 bases from J; bases unmatched to any gene: 9. Written as DNA, the CDR3 is TGTGCCAGCAACCAGGACAGGGGGCTAAGACAGCCCCAGCATTTT. It is translated as CASNQDRGLRQPQHF.

This clone was seen a handful of times. The V gene is TRBV5-6, the J gene TRBJ1-3; D remains ambiguous. CDR1 and CDR2 (germline): SGHDT, YYEEEE. V gave up 1 base and J gave up 8 bases, with 16 bases separating them. The CDR3 is 15 amino acids. In nucleotides, the CDR3 is TGTGCCAGCAGCTTGAAGTCGCGCCTCGGGGACACCATATATTTT. This gives the protein CASSLKSRLGDTIYF.

This clone came up once. The V gene is TRBV9, the J gene TRBJ1-4; tentatively, D is TRBD1 (5 bases). This CDR3 spans 16 amino acids. Germline assignment: CDR1 SGDLS and CDR2 YYNGEE. Trimming cost V 0 bases and J 4 bases, with 13 bases left between them. The CDR3 nucleotides are TGTGCCAGCAGCGTAGGGGGAGGGGCCCATAATGAAAAACTGTTTTTT. This gives the protein CASSVGGGAHNEKLFF.

The chain carries TRBV7-2 and TRBJ1-2; tentative D call: TRBD1 (5 bases). CDR1 is SGHTA and CDR2 is FQGNSA in the germline V gene. This CDR3 spans 16 amino acids. V was cut by 5 bases and J by 7 bases, with 23 bases left in between. The CDR3 DNA reads as TGTGCCAGCAGCATACTGCAGACAATCGGGAGGGGTGGCTACACCTTC. Protein product: CASSILQTIGRGGYTF. Combining the CDR3 with reference TRBV7-2 and TRBJ1-2 gives the whole variable domain GAGVSQSPSNKVTEKGKDVELRCDPISGHTALYWYRQSLGQGLEFLIYFQGNSAPDKSGLPSDRFSAERTGGSVSTLTIQRTQQEDSAVYLCASSILQTIGRGGYTFGSGTRLTVV.

The V call is TRBV7-2, the J call TRBJ2-6; no reliable D call. Germline CDR1 is SGHTA and CDR2 is FQGNSA. Trimming took off 6 bases at V and 4 bases at J, with 7 bases between the two ends. This CDR3 has 13 amino acids. The CDR3 protein is CASSTSGANVLTF. The CDR3 DNA reads as TGTGCCAGCAGTACATCCGGGGCCAACGTCCTGACTTTC. Complete variable domain (other parts from reference TRBV7-2 and TRBJ2-6): GAGVSQSPSNKVTEKGKDVELRCDPISGHTALYWYRQSLGQGLEFLIYFQGNSAPDKSGLPSDRFSAERTGGSVSTLTIQRTQQEDSAVYLCASSTSGANVLTFGAGSRLTVL.

The CDR3 loop reads CAIKGLAGGRYEQYF. In nucleotides, the CDR3 is TGTGCCATCAAGGGACTAGCGGGAGGTCGATACGAGCAGTACTTC. V and J are TRBV10-3 and TRBJ2-7; 15 bases align to TRBD2. Germline V lookup: CDR1 ENHRY, CDR2 SYGVKD. V trimming: 7 bases; J trimming: 4 bases; junction bases outside the gene matches: 5. This CDR3 region has 15 residues.

This clone appeared a single time. V gene TRBV5-1 combines with J gene TRBJ1-1, with D tentatively TRBD1 (6 bases). CDR1 and CDR2 from the germline V gene are SGHRS and YFSETQ. The length of the CDR3 is 13 residues. V lost 0 bases to trimming and J lost 8 bases, with 11 bases between them. The DNA of the CDR3 is TGCGCCAGCAGCTTGGATGGGGGCGGCGAAGCTTTCTTT. Translation gives CASSLDGGGEAFF.

V usage is TRBV15 and J usage is TRBJ2-1; the D is unclear. The CDR3 has 16 amino acids. V lost 1 base and J 5 bases, leaving 15 bases between the germline ends. The germline CDR1 and CDR2 sequences are LNHNV and YYDKDF (reference sequence). The CDR3 here is CATSRVELRGHNEQFF. The DNA of the CDR3 is TGTGCCACCAGCAGAGTAGAGCTGAGAGGCCACAATGAGCAGTTCTTC.

Only one count was recorded for this clone. The chain combines TRBV29-1 with TRBJ1-1; 9 bases line up with TRBD1. Germline CDR1 reads SQVTM; CDR2 reads ANQGSEA. The CDR3 sequence is 15 residues long. J gave up 4 bases and V 6 bases, and 12 bases lay outside the gene matches. CDR3 residues: CSVESQGAHGTEAFF. The CDR3 DNA sequence: TGCAGCGTCGAATCACAGGGGGCGCATGGCACTGAAGCTTTCTTT.

The CDR3 protein is CAISKGGLAGGVAKNIQYF. The CDR3 DNA reads TGTGCCATCAGCAAGGGTGGACTAGCGGGAGGGGTAGCCAAAAACATTCAGTACTTC. The rearrangement uses TRBV10-3 and TRBJ2-4, with 15 positions matching TRBD2. Germline V gives CDR1 ENHRY, CDR2 SYGVKD. The junction had 9 bases not matched to a gene; V was cut back by 6 bases and J by 0 bases. The CDR3 extends over 19 amino acids.

This CDR3 is CASKIRGQIQPQHF. Written as DNA, the CDR3 is TGTGCCAGCAAAATCCGGGGACAGATACAGCCCCAGCATTTT. The chain recombines TRBV6-1 with TRBJ1-5; 7 bases fit TRBD1. The CDR3 extends over 14 amino acids. CDR1 is MNHNS and CDR2 is SASEGT in the germline V gene. J lost 7 bases, V lost 7 bases, and 10 bases had no gene match.

This chain joins TRBV7-2 and TRBJ1-5, with TRBD1 matching over 7 bases. Germline CDR1 is SGHTA and CDR2 is FQGNSA. J gave up 5 bases and V 5 bases, and 9 bases lay outside the gene matches. The CDR3 is 15 amino acids. The CDR3 here is CASSRGTETHQPQHF. The CDR3 DNA follows: TGTGCCAGCAGCAGGGGGACAGAAACTCATCAGCCCCAGCATTTT.

The J gene is TRBJ2-7, the V gene TRBV5-4; TRBD1 agrees at 10 bases. The CDR3 is made up of 14 amino acids. CDR1 is SGHNT and CDR2 is YYREEE in the germline V gene (reference sequence). V dropped 4 bases and J dropped 3; count of bases not matched to a gene: 4. CDR3 sequence (DNA): TGTGCCAGCAGCGACCGGACAGGGGGCTACGAGCAGTACTTC. Translating it yields CASSDRTGGYEQYF.

The gene calls are TRBV2 and TRBJ1-4; D is unresolved. This CDR3 has 12 residues. The germline V gene has CDR1 SNHLY and CDR2 FYNNEI. Trimming removed 8 bases at V and 4 bases at J, with 8 bases between. The CDR3, as DNA: TGTGCCAGCGGCCTTATTAATGAAAAACTGTTTTTT. This gives the protein CASGLINEKLFF.

The chain uses TRBV7-3 and TRBJ2-3, with TRBD2 identical over 8 bases. Germline CDR1 and CDR2: SGHTA and FQGTGA. CDR3 length equals 15 residues. V shed 2 bases and J 1 base; nucleotides not matched to a gene: 2. CDR3 sequence (DNA): TGTGCCAGCAGCTTAGGTAGCGGGGGCACAGATACGCAGTATTTT. Its translation is CASSLGSGGTDTQYF.

The CDR3, as DNA: TGTGCCAGCAGCGCCGACAGATACACTGAAGCTTTCTTT. Residues: CASSADRYTEAFF. The chain carries TRBV5-4 and TRBJ1-1, with D possibly being TRBD1 (5 bases). The CDR3 extends over 13 amino acids. CDR1 is SGHNT, CDR2 YYREEE, per germline (reference sequence). The germline V and J ends were trimmed by 4 bases and 3 bases, with 10 bases remaining between them.

This clone was found a few times. The V call is TRBV4-1, the J call TRBJ1-2, with TRBD1 matching 7 bases. Losses at the gene ends were 0 bases for V and 8 bases for J; bases not matched to a gene: 9. CDR1 MGHRA and CDR2 YSYEKL come from the germline V gene. The CDR3 runs to 15 residues. The CDR3 DNA is TGCGCCAGCAGCCAAGATGGAAGGGACAGCGAGGGCTACACCTTC. The encoded protein is CASSQDGRDSEGYTF.

In this sample, this clone turned up a few times. The chain recombines TRBV6-1 with TRBJ2-7, with 7 bases matching TRBD2. Germline CDR1 is MNHNS and CDR2 is SASEGT. V dropped 3 bases and J dropped 2; count of bases not matched to a gene: 1. There are 13 residues in the CDR3. CDR3 loop: CASSDGLAYEQYF. In DNA, the CDR3 is TGTGCCAGCAGTGACGGACTAGCCTACGAGCAGTACTTC.

The chain employs TRBV7-9 and TRBJ2-1; weak D call: TRBD1 (5 bases). From germline, CDR1 is SEHNR and CDR2 FQNEAQ (reference sequence). Trimming shortened V by 4 bases and J by 9 bases, and 25 bases separated the two germline ends. The CDR3 contains 17 residues. The CDR3 bases are TGTGCCAGCAGCTCCACCGCCAGGGCACGAGGTTGGGGTGAGCAGTTCTTC. This codes for CASSSTARARGWGEQFF.

V usage is TRBV6-6 and J usage is TRBJ1-1; D unresolved. This CDR3 is built from 12 residues. V was shortened by 8 bases and J by 2 bases, with 9 bases between the two germline ends. CDR1 is MNHNY and CDR2 is SVGAGI in the germline V gene (reference sequence). Written as DNA, the CDR3 is TGTGCCAGCCTTCCTGGCAACACTGAAGCTTTCTTT. Its protein is CASLPGNTEAFF.

There are a few counts of this clone. The chain is built from TRBV10-3 and TRBJ1-5, with 7 nucleotides matching TRBD1. In germline, CDR1 is ENHRY, CDR2 SYGVKD. The CDR3 runs 14 residues. V lost 4 bases to trimming and J lost 7 bases; unmatched junction nucleotides: 7. CDR3 amino acids: CAISVGQDGQPQHF. In DNA, the CDR3 is TGTGCCATCAGTGTAGGACAGGACGGGCAGCCCCAGCATTTT.

This clone showed up just once. V usage is TRBV4-2 and J usage is TRBJ2-2; TRBD2 matches at 13 bases. The trim removed 1 base at V and 6 bases at J, leaving 2 bases unmatched. CDR1 is LGHNA, CDR2 YNFKEQ, per germline. The CDR3 is 16 amino acids. CDR3 loop: CASSQGTSGSPGELFF. The CDR3 region has the DNA TGTGCCAGCAGCCAAGGGACTAGCGGGAGTCCCGGGGAGCTGTTTTTT.

The V and J genes are TRBV9 and TRBJ2-5; possibly TRBD2 for D (6 bases). Trimming removed 0 bases at V and 5 bases at J, with 11 bases between. The CDR3 runs 14 residues. CDR1 is SGDLS and CDR2 is YYNGEE in the germline V gene. CDR3 in DNA: TGTGCCAGCAGCGTAGCTGCGGGGCCGGAGACCCAGTACTTC. Encoded protein: CASSVAAGPETQYF.

The chain links TRBV30 to TRBJ1-2, with TRBD1 identical over 10 bases. Trimming at V came to 2 bases and at J to 5 bases, leaving 5 bases not matched to a gene. This CDR3 is built from 14 residues. Germline V gene data show CDR1 as GTSNPN and CDR2 as SVGIG (reference sequence). The CDR3 protein is CAWSTGTGEYGYTF. DNA of the CDR3: TGTGCCTGGAGTACCGGGACAGGGGAGTATGGCTACACCTTC. Supplemented by reference TRBV30 and TRBJ1-2, the full variable domain reads SQTIHQWPATLVQPVGSPLSLECTVEGTSNPNLYWYRQAAGRGLQLLFYSVGIGQISSEVPQNLSASRPQDRQFILSSKKLLLSDSGFYLCAWSTGTGEYGYTFGSGTRLTVV.

The rearrangement links TRBV11-2 to TRBJ2-7; 7 nucleotides align to TRBD1. V was clipped by 1 base and J by 3 bases; unmatched bases: 3. Germline lookup yields CDR1 SGHAT and CDR2 FQNNGV. The CDR3 runs to 14 residues. DNA for the CDR3: TGTGCCAGCAGCTTAGCGGGACAGAGCTACGAGCAGTACTTC. It is translated as CASSLAGQSYEQYF.